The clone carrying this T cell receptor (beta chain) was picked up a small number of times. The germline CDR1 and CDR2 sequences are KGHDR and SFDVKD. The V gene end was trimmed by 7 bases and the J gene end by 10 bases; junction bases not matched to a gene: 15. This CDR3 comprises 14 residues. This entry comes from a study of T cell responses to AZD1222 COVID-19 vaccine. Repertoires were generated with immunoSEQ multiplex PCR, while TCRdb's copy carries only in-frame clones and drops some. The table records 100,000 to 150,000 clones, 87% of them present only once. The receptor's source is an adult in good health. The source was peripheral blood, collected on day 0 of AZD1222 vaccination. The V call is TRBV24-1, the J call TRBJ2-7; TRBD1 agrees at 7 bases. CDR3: CATSGTGESPRQYF. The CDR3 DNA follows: TGTGCCACCAGCGGTACAGGGGAATCCCCCCGCCAGTACTTC.